These T cell receptor beta chains were read from a single sample in a study of T cells after yellow fever vaccination. TCRdb itself ran the 5' RACE reads through MiXCR, one entry per CDR3 protein. The data show 300,000 or so distinct CDR3 sequences, around 13% seen once. The sample consisted of CD4+ T cells sorted from PBMCs, taken 45 days after the yellow fever booster vaccination. The receptors originated from a young man who received the YFV17D yellow fever vaccine. The CDR3 runs from the conserved cysteine through the conserved F or W. D genes are given only for firm matches. Expanded clones get a size class; other rows say once, few or many, or leave the size out.

clone_size d_call j_call v_call cdr3_nt cdr3_aa
. . TRBJ2-6 TRBV11-2 TGTGCCAGCAGCCCTCAACCGACCGGCCTCTTGGGGGCCAACGTCCTGACTTTC CASSPQPTGLLGANVLTF
few TRBD1 TRBJ1-6 TRBV28 TGTGCCAGCAGTTCCGGACAGGGCCTATCCTATAATTCACCCCTCCACTTT CASSSGQGLSYNSPLHF
many TRBD2 TRBJ2-1 TRBV20-1 TGCAGTGCTAGCGGGAGGGCTAGCGAACGTGAGCAGTTCTTC CSASGRASEREQFF
. . TRBJ1-5 TRBV20-1 TGCAGTGCTAGTAAAGGGGAAGGGCAGCCCCAGCATTTT CSASKGEGQPQHF
many . TRBJ2-5 TRBV7-6 TGTGCCAGCAGCCAAGGAGGGGGCTACCGGGAGACCCAGTACTTC CASSQGGGYRETQYF
few . TRBJ2-7 TRBV5-1 TGCGCCAGCAGCTTCCGGGTAGAGTACGAGCAGTACTTC CASSFRVEYEQYF
. . TRBJ2-1 TRBV20-1 TGCAGTGCCCTAAGGAGGGCGGGGAGCTCCTACAATGAGCAGTTCTTC CSALRRAGSSYNEQFF
many . TRBJ2-3 TRBV18 TGTGCCAGCTCCCTGGGGTTGGCCCCAGATACGCAGTATTTT CASSLGLAPDTQYF
few . TRBJ1-1 TRBV20-1 TGCAGTGCTAGACAGGCGGTGACTGAAGCTTTCTTT CSARQAVTEAFF
few TRBD2 TRBJ2-3 TRBV7-2 TGTGCCAGCAGCTTAGTGTTAGCGGGAGGGACAGATACGCAGTATTTT CASSLVLAGGTDTQYF
few . TRBJ2-5 TRBV7-2 TGTGCCAGCAGCTTCACCTTCTGGGGGATGGAGACCCAGTACTTC CASSFTFWGMETQYF
many . TRBJ2-5 TRBV12-3/TRBV12-4 TGTGCCAGCAGTTTTGGGCTGGAGACCCAGTACTTC CASSFGLETQYF
many . TRBJ2-1 TRBV6-1 TGTGCCAGCAGAAGCGACGTCCTAACTGAGCAGTTCTTC CASRSDVLTEQFF
. . TRBJ2-7 TRBV6-1 TGTGCCAGCATGGTTAGGGGACGGGACGAGCAGTACTTC CASMVRGRDEQYF
few TRBD2 TRBJ2-1 TRBV29-1 TGCAGCGTTGGGGCTAGCGGGGTAAATGAGCAGTTCTTC CSVGASGVNEQFF
. TRBD2 TRBJ2-7 TRBV5-1 TGCGCCAGCAGCTTGGCCGTTTCTAGCGGATACGAGCAGTACTTC CASSLAVSSGYEQYF
many . TRBJ2-5 TRBV7-6 TGTGCCAGCAGCGTTCAAGAGACCCAGTACTTC CASSVQETQYF
. TRBD1 TRBJ2-6 TRBV7-2 TGTGCCAGCAGCTTAGTAGGGGGCGCACCTGGGGCCAACGTCCTGACTTTC CASSLVGGAPGANVLTF
few . TRBJ2-1 TRBV18 TGTGCCAGCTCACCACTCCGGGAGCTCTACAATGAGCAGTTCTTC CASSPLRELYNEQFF
many . TRBJ1-2 TRBV6-4 TGTGCCAGCAGTGACGACGCTACCGGGACAACAAGTGGCTACACCTTC CASSDDATGTTSGYTF
few . TRBJ2-2 TRBV4-3 TGCGCCAGCAGCCAAGACGTTAGTGGGGGGCGGTCATCCGGGGAGCTGTTTTTT CASSQDVSGGRSSGELFF
. . TRBJ2-7 TRBV12-3/TRBV12-4 TGTGCCAGCAGTTTCGGGGGTCCCTACGAGCAGTACTTC CASSFGGPYEQYF
few TRBD2 TRBJ2-3 TRBV12-3/TRBV12-4 TGTGCCAGCAGTTCCCTACGACTAGCGGGAAAGAAGGTCGCGAGCACAGATACGCAGTATTTT CASSSLRLAGKKVASTDTQYF
few TRBD2 TRBJ2-3 TRBV7-9 TGTGCCAGCAGCTTACAATATAGCGGGAGGGTCACAGATACGCAGTATTTT CASSLQYSGRVTDTQYF
many . TRBJ1-1 TRBV7-9 TGTGCCAGCAGCTTAGGAATGAACACTGAAGCTTTCTTT CASSLGMNTEAFF
. TRBD2 TRBJ2-1 TRBV18 TGTGCCAGCTCACCACCTTGGCTAGCGGGAGGGAATGAGCAGTTCTTC CASSPPWLAGGNEQFF
. . TRBJ2-7 TRBV4-3 TGCGCCAGCAGCCATGTTTCTGGTTACGAGCAGTACTTC CASSHVSGYEQYF
once TRBD2 TRBJ2-1 TRBV14 TGTGCCAGCAGCCAAGGCCTAGCGGGTATTCCGGCCTACAATGAGCAGTTCTTC CASSQGLAGIPAYNEQFF
. . TRBJ2-5 TRBV7-3 TGTGCCAGCAGCTTGACTTACCAAGAGACCCAGTACTTC CASSLTYQETQYF
many TRBD2 TRBJ2-7 TRBV4-2 TGTGCCAGCAGCCAAGGGGGGGGACTAGCTTCGTACGAGCAGTACTTC CASSQGGGLASYEQYF
few . TRBJ2-3 TRBV7-2 TGTGCCAGCAGCGGCGGAGCGGTTCGGGATACGCAGTATTTT CASSGGAVRDTQYF
few TRBD2 TRBJ2-1 TRBV20-1 TGCAGTGCTACACTAGCGGAGCAGTTCTTC CSATLAEQFF
. TRBD1 TRBJ2-1 TRBV12-3/TRBV12-4 TGTGCCAGCAGTTTTAACAGGGGCTACAATGAGCAGTTCTTC CASSFNRGYNEQFF
. . TRBJ2-2 TRBV12-3/TRBV12-4 TGTGCATCAACCGGGAGTTCGAACACCGGGGAGCTGTTTTTT CASTGSSNTGELFF
few . TRBJ2-3 TRBV4-2 TGTGCCAGCAGCCCCGGCCGGGACTCGAGCACAGATACGCAGTATTTT CASSPGRDSSTDTQYF
. . TRBJ2-5 TRBV5-1 TGCGCCAGCAGCTCGAGGGTAGCGGAGGGCAAAGAGACCCAGTACTTC CASSSRVAEGKETQYF
many . TRBJ2-5 TRBV6-5 TGTGCCAGCAGTTACGATAGGGAGACCCAGTACTTC CASSYDRETQYF
. TRBD1 TRBJ2-5 TRBV20-1 TGCAGTGCTAGAGGGGTGACAGGGAAAGAGACCCAGTACTTC CSARGVTGKETQYF
few . TRBJ1-2 TRBV20-1 TGCAGTGCTAGGGATCGGGGACGGAATGGCTACACCTTC CSARDRGRNGYTF
. . TRBJ2-1 TRBV28 TGTCCCAGCAGTCGGCCGGGTAGCTCCTACAATGAGCAGTTCTTC CPSSRPGSSYNEQFF
. . TRBJ2-1 TRBV5-1 TGCGCCAGCAGAGGTTCAGGAGGCGCCCTGAGCTACAATGAGCAGTTCTTC CASRGSGGALSYNEQFF
. TRBD2 TRBJ2-1 TRBV7-3 TGTGCCAGCAGCTTAACGCGGGAGGTCTCCTACAATGAGCAGTTCTTC CASSLTREVSYNEQFF
few TRBD1 TRBJ1-1 TRBV15 TGTGCCACCAGCAGAGATTCGGGACAGAAAGCTTTCTTT CATSRDSGQKAFF
few . TRBJ1-2 TRBV5-1 TGCGCCAGCAGCAAGCCCGAACGGGGGGCCTACACCTTC CASSKPERGAYTF
few . TRBJ2-2 TRBV9 TGTGCCAGCAGCTCGCGGGGCACCGGGGAGCTGTTTTTT CASSSRGTGELFF
. TRBD2 TRBJ2-7 TRBV7-7 TGTGCCAGCAGCTTAGCGCTAAGCGGGAGCTCCTACGAGCAGTACTTC CASSLALSGSSYEQYF
. . TRBJ2-1 TRBV6-1 TGTGCCAGCTACGGGGACTTCAGCTTTAGTGAGCAGTTCTTC CASYGDFSFSEQFF
many . TRBJ2-7 TRBV6-5 TGTGCCAGCAGTTACTCGGTCGGTTACGAGCAGTACTTC CASSYSVGYEQYF
. TRBD1 TRBJ1-6 TRBV5-1 TGCGCCAGCAGCCATTCCCCGGGACAGCGAAATTCACCCCTCCACTTT CASSHSPGQRNSPLHF
. . TRBJ1-5 TRBV27 TGTGCCAGCAGACCCTCTGGGGGGCATCAGCCCCAGCATTTT CASRPSGGHQPQHF
few TRBD1 TRBJ2-1 TRBV24-1 TGTGCCACTTCGAAGGACAGGGATAACAATGAGCAGTTCTTC CATSKDRDNNEQFF
few . TRBJ2-5 TRBV5-1 TGCGCCAGCGCTCGTTTGGGTAGCGGACAAGAGACCCAGTACTTC CASARLGSGQETQYF
. . TRBJ2-1 TRBV5-1 TGCGCCAGCATCCCCTCCCCAGCGCGACACAATGAGCAGTTCTTC CASIPSPARHNEQFF
few . TRBJ2-1 TRBV28 TGTGCCAGCAGTGGAGGGGGGAATGAGCAGTTCTTC CASSGGGNEQFF